This T cell receptor (beta chain) appears in the sequencing data of a study of blood T cells in healthy people across ages. Regarding the study as a whole: As age increased, TCR beta diversity per million T cells fell in a roughly linear fashion. A conclusive naive versus antigen-experienced comparison was prevented by the unsorted PBMCs.

Primers used in a second PCR of roughly 6 to 12 cycles were a sample-barcoded 5' primer and a J-beta primer mix. Sequencing yielded, for each sample, at least 3 million paired-end reads carrying CDR3. TCRdb re-called the 5' RACE reads with MiXCR, one entry per CDR3 protein. The repertoire consists of fewer than 1,000,000 distinct CDR3 sequences, with more than 35% occurring once and the leading ten covering over 15%. This clonotype occurred many times. Its antigen is still unknown. The CDR3 extends over 16 amino acids. Trimming took 0 bases from V and 4 from J; bases not matched to a gene: 3. What was sequenced was blood. The chain uses TRBV12-3 or TRBV12-4 and TRBJ1-2; 12 bases are a match to TRBD1. The sequence was collected from an elderly man in good health. The CDR3 bases are TGTGCCAGCAGTTTAGCGGGACAGGGGGCGGTCTATGGCTACACCTTC. Its translation: CASSLAGQGAVYGYTF.